This passage covers 22 T cell receptor beta chains from one sample sequenced in a study of T cells in Graves' hyperthyroidism and ophthalmopathy. Amplified regions were TCR beta CDR3 sequences from RNA transcripts. When the TCR CDR3 underwent first-round RT-PCR, the HTBI primer set was used. Via MiXCR, TCRdb re-called the multiplex PCR reads, giving one row per CDR3 protein. Found here are hundreds of thousands of distinct CDR3 sequences, roughly 15% of them singletons; the top ten hold around 4%. The source material was blood. Receptors were obtained from a young woman with Graves' hyperthyroidism.

This clonotype has at least ten counts. The chain joins TRBV6-2 or TRBV6-3 to TRBJ2-1; D remains ambiguous. This CDR3 has 17 residues. The V and J ends lost 5 bases and 2 bases respectively, with 19 bases between them. From germline, CDR1 is MNHEY and CDR2 SVGEGT. The DNA for the CDR3 is TGTGCCAGCAGTCCCATAGCAGGAGTTGAGGCCTACAATGAGCAGTTCTTC. It codes for CASSPIAGVEAYNEQFF.

This clonotype appeared a few times. The chain recombines TRBV27 with TRBJ2-7; D remains unclear. CDR1 and CDR2 (germline): MNHEY, SMNVEV (reference sequence). V lost 2 bases, J lost 4 bases, and 15 bases lay in between. This CDR3 comprises 15 residues. The CDR3 sequence is CASSLSVGHLYEQYF. CDR3 coding DNA: TGTGCCAGCAGTTTAAGTGTTGGGCACCTTTACGAGCAGTACTTC.

The sample holds many counts of this clonotype. The CDR3 loop is CANQDQGGFTEAFF. The CDR3 nucleotides read TGTGCCAACCAAGACCAAGGGGGCTTTACTGAAGCTTTCTTT. J is TRBJ1-1 and V is TRBV6-1, with 7 positions matching TRBD1. Germline CDR1 reads MNHNS; CDR2 reads SASEGT. V shed 10 bases and J 5 bases; nucleotides not matched to a gene: 13. The CDR3 is 14 residues long.

A few counts support this clonotype. The chain employs TRBV7-2 and TRBJ2-2, with 9 bases identical to TRBD1. This CDR3 is built from 18 residues. V lost 5 bases to trimming and J lost 6 bases; unmatched junction nucleotides: 16. Germline loops: CDR1 SGHTA, CDR2 FQGNSA. CDR3 DNA: TGTGCCAGCAGCCCCGGGACAGGGTACCGATGGTCACCCGGGGAGCTGTTTTTT. It encodes CASSPGTGYRWSPGELFF.

This clonotype was observed a few times. The chain carries TRBV7-8 and TRBJ1-1; maybe TRBD1 (5 bases). Germline-derived CDR1 and CDR2 are SGHVS and FQNEAQ. The CDR3 runs to 16 residues. Deletions cut 5 bases from V and 3 bases from J, with 19 bases between. In DNA, the CDR3 is TGTGCCAGCAGCCCCCGCGGGGGGATAGTAGACACTGAAGCTTTCTTT. The encoded protein is CASSPRGGIVDTEAFF.

The J gene is TRBJ1-4, the V gene TRBV18; D is perhaps TRBD1 (5 bases). The CDR3 loop spans 15 amino acids. V was shortened by 1 base and J by 4 bases, with 10 bases between the two germline ends. Per germline, CDR1 KGHSH and CDR2 LQKENI. The CDR3 region is CASSPQGSHNEKLFF. CDR3 DNA sequence: TGTGCCAGCTCACCACAGGGGTCCCATAATGAAAAACTGTTTTTT.

This clonotype was seen many times. The rearrangement links TRBV28 to TRBJ1-1; 7 nucleotides agree with TRBD1. This CDR3 has 15 amino acids. The germline CDR1 and CDR2 sequences are MDHEN and SYDVKM. The trim removed 5 bases at V and 6 bases at J, leaving 12 bases unmatched. The CDR3 DNA sequence: TGTGCCAGCAGTACGACAGGGATGGGGGTACCTGAAGCTTTCTTT. It translates to CASSTTGMGVPEAFF.

This clonotype was seen repeatedly, ten times or more. The chain employs TRBV28 and TRBJ2-3, with D perhaps matching TRBD2 (5 bases). V gave up 10 bases and J gave up 1 base, with 12 bases separating them. The CDR3 loop spans 13 amino acids. Germline V gives CDR1 MDHEN, CDR2 SYDVKM. The CDR3, as DNA: TGTGCCACGGGAAAGGGTGGCACAGATACGCAGTATTTT. This encodes CATGKGGTDTQYF.

This clonotype came up many times. The chain recombines TRBV7-3 with TRBJ2-3, with TRBD2 matching 8 bases. Germline CDR1 reads SGHTA; CDR2 reads FQGTGA. The ends lost 5 bases at V and 3 bases at J; junction bases unmatched: 10. This CDR3 comprises 16 residues. The CDR3 sequence: CASSPRGGGGTDTQYF. The CDR3 DNA reads TGTGCCAGCAGCCCCCGGGGGGGGGGTGGAACAGATACGCAGTATTTT.

There are a few counts of this clonotype. The rearrangement joins TRBV20-1 to TRBJ2-2; a weak D match, TRBD2 (6 bases). With 3 bases removed from V and 2 bases from J, the gap between germline ends came to 19 bases. Germline V gene lookup returns CDR1 DFQATT and CDR2 SNEGSKA (reference sequence). The CDR3 totals 17 residues. The CDR3 region is CSARSLACLLNTGELFF. For the CDR3, the DNA is TGCAGTGCTAGGTCACTAGCTTGTCTTCTAAACACCGGGGAGCTGTTTTTT.

The chain couples TRBV29-1 to TRBJ2-6, with 8 positions matching TRBD1. V lost 1 base, J lost 4 bases, and 12 bases stayed unmatched. CDR3 length equals 18 residues. The germline V gene encodes CDR1 SQVTM and CDR2 ANQGSEA. The CDR3 protein is CSVEVPNMDRAGANVLTF. CDR3 DNA sequence: TGCAGCGTTGAAGTTCCGAACATGGACAGGGCCGGGGCCAACGTCCTGACTTTC.

This clonotype was found a few times. The DNA for the CDR3 is TGTGCCAGCAGTCCCCCGACAGGGGCCTACTATGGCTACACCTTC. Protein sequence: CASSPPTGAYYGYTF. V usage is TRBV28 and J usage is TRBJ1-2, with 8 bases that match TRBD1. The J segment lost 3 bases and the V segment lost 5 bases, leaving 8 bases of the junction unmatched. Per the germline V gene, CDR1 is MDHEN and CDR2 is SYDVKM. This CDR3 has 15 amino acids.

The table lists this clonotype with many counts. J is TRBJ2-5 and V is TRBV20-1, with no clear D. CDR1 and CDR2 from the germline V gene are DFQATT and SNEGSKA (reference sequence). Deletions cut 6 bases from V and 3 bases from J, with 14 bases between. This CDR3 is built from 13 residues. The CDR3 is CSALGPAKETQYF. In DNA, the CDR3 is TGCAGTGCCCTAGGTCCAGCAAAAGAGACCCAGTACTTC.

V and J are TRBV19 and TRBJ2-3; D unresolved. This CDR3 has 13 amino acids. Trimming cost V 1 base and J 7 bases, with 9 bases left between them. The germline V gene encodes CDR1 LNHDA and CDR2 SQIVND (reference sequence). Here the CDR3 reads CASSIVGPNTQYF. DNA for the CDR3: TGTGCCAGTAGTATAGTAGGACCAAATACGCAGTATTTT.

This clonotype was seen a handful of times. The chain uses TRBV30 and TRBJ1-1; D might be TRBD1 (5 bases). The CDR3 extends over 13 amino acids. V gave up 2 bases and J gave up 4 bases, with 11 bases separating them. The germline V gene has CDR1 GTSNPN and CDR2 SVGIG (reference sequence). The CDR3 is CAWSPIGGTEAFF. The CDR3 nucleotides read TGTGCCTGGAGTCCAATCGGGGGCACTGAAGCTTTCTTT.

This clonotype was counted ten times or more. The V and J genes are TRBV2 and TRBJ2-7; D may correspond to TRBD1 or TRBD2 (5 bases each). Germline CDR1 reads SNHLY; CDR2 reads FYNNEI. This CDR3 comprises 13 residues. V lost 9 bases, J lost 7 bases, and 19 bases lay in between. The CDR3 loop reads CASAMGPFDEQYF. In DNA, the CDR3 is TGTGCCAGTGCGATGGGACCCTTCGATGAGCAGTACTTC.

This clonotype was observed a few times. J is TRBJ1-4 and V is TRBV5-1, with no clear D. Germline CDR1 and CDR2: SGHRS and YFSETQ. This CDR3 spans 18 amino acids. The V and J ends lost 1 base and 2 bases respectively, with 18 bases between them. CDR3 DNA sequence: TGCGCCAGCAGCTTGCCCAATTCCTTCGTAGCGACTAATGAAAAACTGTTTTTT. Encoded protein: CASSLPNSFVATNEKLFF.

The chain combines TRBV29-1 with TRBJ1-1; D gene uncertain. The germline V gene has CDR1 SQVTM and CDR2 ANQGSEA. The V end was cut by 3 bases, the J end by 1 base, with 9 bases between. This CDR3 has 13 amino acids. The CDR3 spells CSVDVGTNTEAFF. CDR3 DNA: TGCAGCGTTGATGTGGGTACGAACACTGAAGCTTTCTTT. The full variable domain, its missing parts supplied by reference TRBV29-1 and TRBJ1-1, is SAVISQKPSRDICQRGTSLTIQCQVDSQVTMMFWYRQQPGQSLTLIATANQGSEATYESGFVIDKFPISRPNLTFSTLTVSNMSPEDSSIYLCSVDVGTNTEAFFGQGTRLTVV.

The sample holds many counts of this clonotype. The J gene is TRBJ2-5, the V gene TRBV6-1, with unresolved D. V was clipped by 10 bases and J by 0 bases, with 12 bases between them. Per germline, CDR1 MNHNS and CDR2 SASEGT. The CDR3 consists of 13 residues. The CDR3 region has the DNA TGTGCCACCTACGACACGAACCAAGAGACCCAGTACTTC. It codes for CATYDTNQETQYF.

This clonotype was seen at least ten times. The V and J genes are TRBV2 and TRBJ2-3; D remains ambiguous. V shed 6 bases and J shed 2 bases, with 3 bases lying between them. The CDR3 sequence is 11 residues long. Germline CDR1 SNHLY, CDR2 FYNNEI. The CDR3 region is CASRPTDTQYF. The CDR3 nucleotides are TGTGCCAGCAGACCCACAGATACGCAGTATTTT.

The chain links TRBV29-1 to TRBJ2-2, with 7 positions matching TRBD1. The V segment lost 6 bases and the J segment 5 bases; nucleotides outside the gene matches: 6. The CDR3 covers 13 residues. The germline V gene has CDR1 SQVTM and CDR2 ANQGSEA. CDR3: CSVPGQLTGELFF. The DNA for the CDR3 is TGCAGCGTACCGGGACAGCTGACCGGGGAGCTGTTTTTT.

This clonotype has ten or more counts. CDR3 loop: CASSNPTANYGYTF. The CDR3 DNA follows: TGTGCCAGCAGTAACCCTACAGCCAACTATGGCTACACCTTC. The V and J genes are TRBV28 and TRBJ1-2; no firm D call. Germline CDR1 is MDHEN and CDR2 is SYDVKM. V lost 5 bases to trimming and J lost 2 bases, with 12 bases between them. The CDR3 has 14 amino acids.